The rows below give T cell receptor beta chains drawn from one sample of a study of OX40 agonist ivuxolimab in advanced cancers. Sequenced by immunoSEQ multiplex PCR; TCRdb stores in-frame clones only, minus some. The sample lists roughly 74,000 clones; 80% to 90% were seen once. The source material was CD4+ or CD8+ T cells sorted from blood, sampled in a trial of the OX40 agonist ivuxolimab. The receptor set was obtained from an adult with an advanced solid tumor such as melanoma, head and neck, liver or kidney cancer. The CDR3 runs from the conserved cysteine through the conserved F or W. D genes are given only for firm matches. Not every row has a clone size; where given, it reads once, few, many or a size class.

NA,TRBV5-1,NA,TRBJ1-6,TGCGCCAGCAGTACAGCTGCAATCCGTAATTCACCCCTCCACTTT,CASSTAAIRNSPLHF
TRBD2,TRBV4-3,NA,TRBJ2-5,TGCGCCAGCAGCCAAGAAGGGACTAGCGGGTGGAACAACCAAGAGACCCAGTACTTC,CASSQEGTSGWNNQETQYF
NA,TRBV2,NA,TRBJ2-2,TGTGCCAGCAGTGGGCAAGTGCTGAACACCGGGGAGCTGTTTTTT,CASSGQVLNTGELFF
TRBD2,TRBV5-8,NA,TRBJ2-1,TGTGCCAGCAGCCCGGGCAAGTTAGCGGGAGGTTTCTCCTACAATGAGCAGTTCTTC,CASSPGKLAGGFSYNEQFF
NA,TRBV10-3,NA,TRBJ1-1,TGTGCCATCGCCCGAAGGGTGAATGAAGCTTTCTTT,CAIARRVNEAFF
NA,TRBV10-1,NA,TRBJ2-2,TGCGCCAGCAGCCCCGGGCCTAAAGGCACCGGGGAGCTGTTTTTT,CASSPGPKGTGELFF
NA,TRBV25-1,NA,TRBJ2-7,TGTGCCAGCAGTGACCTGACAGACATCACCTACGAGCAGTACTTC,CASSDLTDITYEQYF
NA,TRBV15,NA,TRBJ2-3,TGTGCCACCAGCAGAGTCGGCGGGATAGCGGCCACAGATACGCAGTATTTT,CATSRVGGIAATDTQYF
NA,TRBV7-6,NA,TRBJ2-2,TGTGCCAGCAGCCCCTCGGACGTCGCCGGCGGGGAGCTGTTTTTT,CASSPSDVAGGELFF
NA,TRBV10-3,few,TRBJ2-7,TGTGCCATCAGGAACGGGATTTTTTCCTACGAGCAGTACTTC,CAIRNGIFSYEQYF
NA,TRBV6-1,once,TRBJ2-3,TGTGCCAGTTCGCCCAGGGGGGGCCGGGATGATACGCAGTATTTT,CASSPRGGRDDTQYF
NA,TRBV18,NA,TRBJ2-7,TGTGCCAGCTCACCCCGGACGGACCCCTACGAGCAGTACTTC,CASSPRTDPYEQYF
TRBD2,TRBV7-2,NA,TRBJ2-1,TGTGCCAGCAGCCACACTAGCGGGAGGGCAAATAATGGGAATGAGCAGTTCTTC,CASSHTSGRANNGNEQFF
NA,TRBV18,NA,TRBJ1-1,TGTGCCAGCTCACCGCTCAGGGTGAACACTGAAGCTTTCTTT,CASSPLRVNTEAFF
NA,TRBV15,NA,TRBJ1-4,TGTGCCACCAGCAGAGAGGCCAGCCTTAATGAAAAACTGTTTTTT,CATSREASLNEKLFF
TRBD2,TRBV6-6,NA,TRBJ2-1,TGTGCCAGCAGACAACTAGCGGGAGGCTACAATGAGCAGTTCTTC,CASRQLAGGYNEQFF
TRBD1,TRBV30,NA,TRBJ2-7,TGTGCCTGGAGTCGCCGGGACAGGGGCCTTTGGGGCACCTACGAGCAGTACTTC,CAWSRRDRGLWGTYEQYF
TRBD1,TRBV19,NA,TRBJ1-3,TGTGCCAGTAGTCTACAGGGGGAGCTAACTGGAAACACCATATATTTT,CASSLQGELTGNTIYF
TRBD1,TRBV5-1,NA,TRBJ1-1,TGCGCCAGCGCCATCCTTGGACAGGGGTCGAACACTGAAGCTTTCTTT,CASAILGQGSNTEAFF
TRBD2,TRBV7-9,NA,TRBJ2-4,TGTGCCAGCAGCTTAGAGGGAGGGGCCAAAAACATTCAGTACTTC,CASSLEGGAKNIQYF
NA,TRBV2,NA,TRBJ1-6,TGTGCCAGCAGTGAAGACAGCTCCTATAATTCACCCCTCCACTTT,CASSEDSSYNSPLHF
NA,TRBV4-1,NA,TRBJ2-1,TGCGCCAGCAGCCAAGTGCCCCCGGGTCGAACGGAGCAGTTCTTC,CASSQVPPGRTEQFF
NA,TRBV9,NA,TRBJ2-6,TGTGCCAGCAGATCTGGGCCGGGAGAGGCTGGGGCCAACGTCCTGACTTTC,CASRSGPGEAGANVLTF
TRBD2,TRBV19,NA,TRBJ2-1,TGTGCCAGTAGTATGTTGGCTAGCGGGAGTAGTAATGAGCAGTTCTTC,CASSMLASGSSNEQFF
TRBD1,TRBV5-1,NA,TRBJ2-1,TGCGCCAGCAGCAAGGGGGACAGGGAGTCTGGTGAGCAGTTCTTC,CASSKGDRESGEQFF
NA,TRBV19,once,TRBJ1-2,TGTGCCAGTAGTATCGTGTCTGGTCGCAGAGACTATGGCTACACCTTC,CASSIVSGRRDYGYTF
NA,TRBV28,NA,TRBJ1-1,TGTGCCAGCAGTTGGGGAAGGGGTGGAACTGAAGCTTTCTTT,CASSWGRGGTEAFF
NA,TRBV7-2,NA,TRBJ2-5,TGTGCCAGCAGCTTACCAACGGGGGGCACAGAGACCCAGTACTTC,CASSLPTGGTETQYF
NA,TRBV19,NA,TRBJ1-1,TGTGCCAGTAGTATCGGTCTGGGACTGTCTGAAGCTTTCTTT,CASSIGLGLSEAFF
NA,TRBV5-6,NA,TRBJ1-3,TGTGCCAGCAGCCCGAACCCACAGGGCTCTGGAAACACCATATATTTT,CASSPNPQGSGNTIYF
TRBD1,TRBV6-5,NA,TRBJ1-1,TGTGCCAGCACCCCGGGACAGATGAACACTGAAGCTTTCTTT,CASTPGQMNTEAFF
NA,TRBV25-1,NA,TRBJ2-5,TGTGCCAGCAGGGGAAGAAGTGGGGGAGAGACCCAGTACTTC,CASRGRSGGETQYF
NA,TRBV29-1,NA,TRBJ2-5,TGCAGCGTTGTCCCCGGCGAAGAGACCCAGTACTTC,CSVVPGEETQYF
TRBD2,TRBV5-1,once,TRBJ2-5,TGCGCCAGCAGCGCAGCGGGGAAAGAGACCCAGTACTTC,CASSAAGKETQYF
NA,TRBV5-6,NA,TRBJ1-1,TGTGCCAGCAGCTTTGCGGGGAGAAACACTGAAGCTTTCTTT,CASSFAGRNTEAFF
NA,TRBV30,NA,TRBJ1-5,TGTGCCTGGAGTGTCCGTTTGGATAATCAGCCCCAGCATTTT,CAWSVRLDNQPQHF
NA,TRBV5-1,NA,TRBJ1-6,TGCGCCAGCAGCTTGGGGCGGGGGAATTCACCCCTCCACTTT,CASSLGRGNSPLHF
NA,TRBV7-6,NA,TRBJ2-4,TGTGCCAGCAGCTTAGCATCAGGGAACATTCAGTACTTC,CASSLASGNIQYF
TRBD1,TRBV7-8,NA,TRBJ1-1,TGTGCCAGCAGCTCTCGACAGGGTAGGAACACTGAAGCTTTCTTT,CASSSRQGRNTEAFF
TRBD2,TRBV2,NA,TRBJ2-5,TGTGCCAGCAGTGAAGGACGGGGGGGAGGTCAAGAGACCCAGTACTTC,CASSEGRGGGQETQYF
TRBD2,TRBV7-2,NA,TRBJ2-1,TGTGCCAGCAGCCGACAGCGGGGGACCTACAATGAGCAGTTCTTC,CASSRQRGTYNEQFF
TRBD2,TRBV2,NA,TRBJ2-5,TGTGCGGCTAGCGGGGAAGAGACCCAGTACTTC,CAASGEETQYF
NA,TRBV7-9,NA,TRBJ1-5,TGTGCCAGCAGCCCCCCAGGGGTTGGGAGCAATCAGCCCCAGCATTTT,CASSPPGVGSNQPQHF
NA,TRBV5-1,once,TRBJ2-1,TGCGCCAGCAGCTTGAGAGGTAGCTCCTACAATGAGCAGTTCTTC,CASSLRGSSYNEQFF
NA,TRBV7-2,NA,TRBJ2-7,TGTGCCAGCAGCCCATGGGACTACGAGCAGTACTTC,CASSPWDYEQYF
NA,TRBV27,NA,TRBJ2-5,TGTGCCAGCATTGGTTTGGGGGCGGGGCAAGAGACCCAGTACTTC,CASIGLGAGQETQYF
NA,TRBV30,NA,TRBJ1-3,TGTGCCTGGAGTGTACGGGGGGGAAACACCATATATTTT,CAWSVRGGNTIYF
NA,TRBV2,NA,TRBJ1-5,TGTGCCAGCAGTCCCTCGAGCAGGGTTGGCAATCAGCCCCAGCATTTT,CASSPSSRVGNQPQHF
TRBD1,TRBV6-1,NA,TRBJ1-4,TGTGCCAGCAGTGAAGTTCAGGGGGCTCGGGAAAAACTGTTTTTT,CASSEVQGAREKLFF
TRBD1,TRBV4-1,once,TRBJ2-2,TGCGCCAGCAGCCTACCCCGACAGGGAAGCACCGGGGAGCTGTTTTTT,CASSLPRQGSTGELFF
NA,TRBV7-8,NA,TRBJ1-5,TGTGCCAGCAGCTTAGTCCCGACTGAGCCCCAGCATTTT,CASSLVPTEPQHF
NA,TRBV9,NA,TRBJ2-3,TGTGCCAGCAGCGCCCTCCTCACAGATACGCAGTATTTT,CASSALLTDTQYF
NA,TRBV6-5,NA,TRBJ1-2,TGTGCCAGCAGTTACTTTAAGGGACGGAACTATGGCTACACCTTC,CASSYFKGRNYGYTF
TRBD1,TRBV9,NA,TRBJ1-6,TGTGCCAGCAGCACCGGACAGGCGGGCAATTCACCCCTCCACTTT,CASSTGQAGNSPLHF
TRBD1,TRBV5-5,few,TRBJ2-7,TGTGCCAGCTACCGGACAGGGCAGCCCTACGAGCAGTACTTC,CASYRTGQPYEQYF
TRBD1,TRBV5-1,NA,TRBJ1-5,TGCGCCAGCAGCCCAGGGACAGCGAATCAGCCCCAGCATTTT,CASSPGTANQPQHF
NA,TRBV9,few,TRBJ1-2,TGTGCCAGCAGCGTAGCTACAGGGAGGGGGTCTGGCTACACCTTC,CASSVATGRGSGYTF
TRBD2,TRBV5-1,NA,TRBJ2-2,TGCGCCAGCAGCCCCGGGACTAGCGGGACCGGGGAGCTGTTTTTT,CASSPGTSGTGELFF
TRBD1,TRBV9,NA,TRBJ1-2,TGTGCCAGCAGCGTAGGACAGGGGTTTGGCTATGGCTACACCTTC,CASSVGQGFGYGYTF
NA,TRBV7-6,NA,TRBJ2-2,TGTGCCAGCAGCCCCAGACAGCCCGCCGGGGAGCTGTTTTTT,CASSPRQPAGELFF